This TCR beta chain was obtained from a study of blood T cell repertoires in COVID-19. About the study: Samples representing acute and convalescent COVID-19 were sourced from the United States, Italy and Spain.

This clone came up a few times. Here immunoSEQ multiplex PCR was the method, and the copy in TCRdb shows in-frame clones only, minus some. Of around 57,000 clones in the sample, around four fifths were seen once. CDR1 and CDR2 from the germline V gene are MNHEY and SVGAGI. The CDR3 is 14 amino acids. The ends lost 10 bases at V and 4 bases at J; junction bases unmatched: 7. This receptor was taken from a woman aged 70-85 years with acute or convalescent COVID-19. The specimen sequenced was peripheral blood. The chain links TRBV6-5 to TRBJ2-7; 13 bases are shared with TRBD2. CDR3 sequence: CATSTSGGLYEQYF. In DNA, the CDR3 is TGTGCCACCTCGACTAGCGGGGGGTTATACGAGCAGTACTTC.